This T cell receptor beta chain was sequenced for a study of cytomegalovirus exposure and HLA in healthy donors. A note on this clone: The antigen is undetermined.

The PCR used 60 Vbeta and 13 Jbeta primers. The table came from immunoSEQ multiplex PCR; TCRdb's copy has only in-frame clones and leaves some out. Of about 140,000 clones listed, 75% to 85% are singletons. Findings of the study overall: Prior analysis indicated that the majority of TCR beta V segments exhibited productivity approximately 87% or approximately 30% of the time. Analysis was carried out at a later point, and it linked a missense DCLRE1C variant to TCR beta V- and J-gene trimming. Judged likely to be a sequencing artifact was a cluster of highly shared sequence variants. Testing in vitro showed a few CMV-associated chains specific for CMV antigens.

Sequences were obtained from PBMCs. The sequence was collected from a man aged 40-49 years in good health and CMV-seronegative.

The CDR3 here is CATSRATGGSGNTIYF. The CDR3 DNA is TGTGCCACCAGCAGAGCTACAGGGGGCTCTGGAAACACCATATATTTT. The rearrangement uses TRBV15 and TRBJ1-3; 8 bases fit TRBD1. The CDR3 spans 16 residues. CDR1 and CDR2 from the germline V gene are LNHNV and YYDKDF (reference sequence). J lost 0 bases, V lost 1 base, and 2 bases had no gene match.